This TCR beta chain was sequenced during a study of blood T cell repertoires in COVID-19. Study information: In each case, the material was cDNA or gDNA derived from T cells, B-cell-depleted T cells, or PBMCs.

CDR1 and CDR2 from the germline V gene are SEHNR and FQNEAQ (reference sequence). The CDR3 is 12 residues long. V lost 5 bases to trimming and J lost 5 bases, with 9 bases between them. How the authors handled the data: The authors estimated nucleated cell counts from reference gene primer amplification. The table came from immunoSEQ multiplex PCR; TCRdb's copy has only in-frame clones and leaves some out. V, J and clone size are those of that table, while D and trimming were read from the DNA. The repertoire holds around 270,000 clones, with approximately 89% as singletons. The sequence derives from a woman between 50 and 59 years old with acute or convalescent COVID-19. Sequences were obtained from peripheral blood. V is TRBV7-9 and J is TRBJ1-1; D not resolved. CDR3 nucleotide sequence: TGTGCCAGCAGCAAAAAAGCGACTGAAGCTTTCTTT. As protein: CASSKKATEAFF. The full variable domain, its missing parts supplied by reference TRBV7-9 and TRBJ1-1, is DTGVSQNPRHKITKRGQNVTFRCDPISEHNRLYWYRQTLGQGPEFLTYFQNEAQLEKSRLLSDRFSAERPKGSFSTLEIQRTEQGDSAMYLCASSKKATEAFFGQGTRLTVV.